The 8 T cell receptor beta chains in this list originate from one sample, sequenced in a study of response to subunit inactivated influenza vaccine. Each CDR3 protein is one row after TCRdb ran MiXCR on the RT-PCR reads. Of roughly 570,000 distinct CDR3 sequences listed, around 15% are singletons. Sequences were derived from PBMCs from blood, sampled 12 days after vaccination. Receptors originate from a man in his fifties who received an inactivated influenza vaccine.

Only a few counts were recorded for this clonotype. V is TRBV2 and J is TRBJ2-7; 8 positions agree with TRBD1. Germline V CDR1 and CDR2: SNHLY, FYNNEI. V lost 7 bases, J lost 6 bases, and 5 bases stayed unmatched. The CDR3 sequence is 12 residues long. The CDR3 region has the DNA TGTGCCAGCACAAGGACAGGGTTCGAGCAGTACTTC. Encoded protein: CASTRTGFEQYF.

A few counts support this clonotype. The chain links TRBV20-1 to TRBJ2-3; no definite D call. There are 11 residues in the CDR3. The germline V and J ends were trimmed by 6 bases and 6 bases, with 10 bases remaining between them. Germline CDR1 is DFQATT and CDR2 is SNEGSKA (reference sequence). The CDR3 region is CSAVVGDTQYF. The CDR3, as DNA: TGCAGTGCAGTGGTCGGGGATACGCAGTATTTT.

This clonotype was detected only a few times. This chain joins TRBV9 and TRBJ1-2, with a tentative D call TRBD1 (6 bases). Per germline, CDR1 SGDLS and CDR2 YYNGEE. The CDR3 is 15 residues long. The ends were cut back, 2 bases at V and 0 bases at J, with 11 bases in the middle. The CDR3 region is CASSVRDMPNYGYTF. For the CDR3, the DNA is TGTGCCAGCAGCGTCCGGGACATGCCTAACTATGGCTACACCTTC.

The table lists this clonotype with many counts. This chain connects TRBV5-1 to TRBJ2-1; 10 bases are a match to TRBD2. The V segment lost 4 bases and the J segment 4 bases; nucleotides outside the gene matches: 5. There are 15 residues in the CDR3. The V gene's germline CDR1 is SGHRS and CDR2 YFSETQ. CDR3 bases: TGCGCCAGCAGCCCCGGGACTAGCGATTACAATGAGCAGTTCTTC. As protein: CASSPGTSDYNEQFF.

This clonotype has more than one count but fewer than ten. The genes are TRBV7-8 and TRBJ1-3; 7 bases are a match to TRBD1. CDR1 is SGHVS and CDR2 is FQNEAQ in the germline V gene. The V and J ends lost 1 base and 4 bases, in that order; junction bases with no gene match: 4. This CDR3 spans 15 amino acids. The CDR3 nucleotides read TGTGCCAGCAGCTTAGTTGCCAGGGGGGGAAACACCATATATTTT. It is translated as CASSLVARGGNTIYF.

In DNA, the CDR3 is TGCGCCAGCAGCTTTTCCGGTGACAGGGGTTTAGATACGCAGTATTTT. Amino acids: CASSFSGDRGLDTQYF. The chain is built from TRBV5-1 and TRBJ2-3, with TRBD1 identical over 8 bases. V lost 2 bases and J lost 5; bases outside the gene matches: 10. The CDR3 is 16 residues long. CDR1 is SGHRS and CDR2 is YFSETQ in the germline V gene.

This clonotype was seen more than once but under ten times. The chain has TRBV4-3 and TRBJ2-3; TRBD2 agrees at 7 bases. Germline CDR1 and CDR2: LGHNA and YSLEER. The CDR3 consists of 17 residues. J was trimmed by 1 base and V by 1 base; bases with no gene match: 8. CDR3 sequence: CASSQGRASGRTDTQYF. CDR3 coding DNA: TGCGCCAGCAGCCAAGGAAGGGCTAGCGGCCGCACAGATACGCAGTATTTT.

This clonotype has more than one count but fewer than ten. The DNA for the CDR3 is TGCAGTGCTAGAGAAGGGGGGGTGACCTACGAGCAGTACTTC. Amino acids: CSAREGGVTYEQYF. The chain joins TRBV20-1 to TRBJ2-7; TRBD2 might be the D (7 bases). This CDR3 has 14 residues. The germline V and J ends were trimmed by 0 bases and 2 bases, with 11 bases remaining between them. Germline V lookup: CDR1 DFQATT, CDR2 SNEGSKA (reference sequence).